Sequencing of this T cell receptor beta chain was carried out in a study of tumor-infiltrating lymphocytes in primary liver carcinoma. The CDR3 is 14 residues long. The V and J ends lost 4 bases and 0 bases respectively, with 11 bases between them. Germline assignment: CDR1 SGHDT and CDR2 YYEEEE. Blood RNA came from unsorted whole blood; germline DNA was also extracted. TCR beta cDNA was reverse-transcribed from about 0.45 ug of total RNA. The reaction used a constant-region primer and ProtoScript II reverse transcriptase. Slightly modified ARM-PCR, run as three nested multiplex PCR rounds, produced the TCR beta libraries. Primers for the first two PCR rounds were TRBV1-TRBV30 forward primers and a C-beta reverse primer (about 11 cycles per round). TCRdb re-analysed the multiplex PCR reads in MiXCR, keeping a single row per CDR3 protein. Of 300,000 to 350,000 distinct CDR3 sequences listed, 65% are singletons.

The sequence came from a middle-aged man with primary liver carcinoma and hepatitis B virus infection. The source material was peripheral blood. The chain has TRBV5-6 and TRBJ2-7; D is ambiguous. Here the CDR3 DNA reads TGTGCCAGCAGCCGTATGAGAAGCTCCTACGAGCAGTACTTC. It translates to CASSRMRSSYEQYF.